This TCR beta chain was sequenced for a study of early T cells in non-severe SARS-CoV-2 infection listed by TCRdb under 2021. Some background on the complete study: Because TCR sequencing relied on bulk RNA taken from unsorted whole blood, pairing of alpha and beta chains was not possible. Here is what the overall study found, with its caveats: VDJdb matching was skewed toward anti-spike CD8 responses, so virus-specific expansions were likely underestimated and private and CD4 specificities were missed.

CDR1 is given as SGHDT and CDR2 as YYEEEE, both from the germline V gene. From cysteine to phenylalanine, the CDR3 is 16 amino acids long. The sequence is cut down to CDR3 DNA, 48 bases in frame from base 1. V ends up 3 bases short and J 6 bases short, with an unmatched junction base count of 12. The library was obtained by 5' RACE. The run used a NextSeq 500. Unique molecular identifiers were attached to individual cDNA molecules in the TCR library protocol so that sequencing error and PCR bias could be corrected. Both TCR alpha and beta chains were sequenced, and tight co-correlation was observed between alpha and beta sequence abundances in each sample. Processing in the source paper ran as follows. V gene, J gene and CDR3 annotation of TCR sequences was performed with Decombinator V4. TCRs were defined as expanded if a significant change between any two time points was detected under a Poisson model with p below 0.0001. TCR abundances were normalised to the total number of TCRs sequenced per sample and were expressed as counts per million. MAIT TCRs were defined by TRAV1-2 paired with TRAJ12, TRAJ20 or TRAJ33, and iNKT TCRs by TRAV10 paired with TRAJ18. VDJdb, accessed 1 November 2021, was searched for CMV, EBV and SARS-CoV-2 annotated TCRs, with TCRs annotated for multiple antigens excluded. TCRdb took the public reads, trimmed them with fastp at Q25, ran MiXCR for clone calling and kept in-frame beta chains. Entries are consolidated by CDR3 protein sequence, retaining the most common genes and DNA. Clone size and V and J calls follow TCRdb, not the original study. The sample table records some 37,000 distinct CDR3 sequences; 8% to 10% of these occur just once. The ten largest make up roughly an eighth of the sample.

Set within a cohort of healthcare workers in London, UK, this nested case-control study involved weekly PCR testing of nasopharyngeal swabs along with blood sampling. Healthcare workers were recruited during the week of the UK lockdown, between 23 and 31 March 2020, and followed weekly for up to roughly 15 weeks. This clonotype was recorded many times. Its antigen is unknown. The input lacks base qualities; no much larger clone sits a single base away. The rearrangement joined TRBV5-6 to TRBJ1-5, with 7 central nucleotides matching TRBD1. Sequencing was done on a sample of whole blood. The sequence derives from an adult who was a healthcare worker with PCR-confirmed SARS-CoV-2 infection or an uninfected control (not recorded which). The nucleotides are TGTGCCAGCAGCTCCTTGGCACAGGGGACGGGTCAGCCCCAGCATTTT. It encodes CASSSLAQGTGQPQHF.